Listed below are T cell receptor beta chains from one sample, sequenced in a study of T cell clusters in autoimmune cytopenias. TCRdb reprocessed the multiplex PCR reads and stores each CDR3 protein as one record, lacking DNA. The listing contains over 10,000 distinct CDR3 sequences. These data were also reused for a study on T cell repertoires in aging, cancer and after chemotherapy.

Sample: peripheral blood. The receptors derive from a human donor in good health. Each CDR3 is given with its conserved first and last residue. The order of the fields is J gene, V gene, clone size, CDR3 protein. Some rows have no size entry. The others give once, few or many, or a class for an expanded clone.

>TRBJ1-2|TRBV5-6|.
CASSSRGLYGYTF
>TRBJ2-7|TRBV18|.
CASSPERDSSYEQYF
>TRBJ2-7|TRBV30|.
CAWNNPGQGAYEQYF
>TRBJ2-3|TRBV5-4|.
CASSKPTSGGADTQYF
>TRBJ2-3|TRBV19|.
CASSRTSGGTSTDTQYF
>TRBJ1-3|TRBV19|.
CASSIPGGGSGNTIYF
>TRBJ2-7|TRBV19|medium-sized
CASSPGVEQYF
>TRBJ2-7|TRBV19|.
CASSIGPASYEQYF
>TRBJ2-1|TRBV6-1|.
CASSEALGLAGYEQFF
>TRBJ1-6|TRBV11-1|.
CASSLRDSPLHF
>TRBJ1-5|TRBV12-3/TRBV12-4|.
CASSQDPQPQHF
>TRBJ2-7|TRBV6-5|.
CASSYSRTSGGYEQYF
>TRBJ1-2|TRBV12-3/TRBV12-4|.
CASSLGSRANYGYTF
>TRBJ1-1|TRBV11-3|medium-sized
CASSLAGTNTEAFF
>TRBJ2-1|TRBV30|medium-sized
CAWSVGNEQFF
>TRBJ2-2|TRBV7-2|.
CASSFSTGGTGELFF
>TRBJ1-6|TRBV12-3/TRBV12-4|.
CASRPGQGANSPLHF
>TRBJ2-1|TRBV18|.
CASSPWSGGNEQFF
>TRBJ2-6|TRBV12-3/TRBV12-4|.
CASSPRWRSGANVLTF
>TRBJ2-3|TRBV6-5|.
CASSPETSGGSTDTQYF
>TRBJ1-3|TRBV15|.
CATSRDKRNTIYF
>TRBJ1-5|TRBV5-6|medium-sized
CASSLSGGEYQPQHF
>TRBJ2-3|TRBV5-4|.
CAKRDRGPGTDTQYF
>TRBJ2-3|TRBV11-3|medium-sized
CASRVGTADTQYF
>TRBJ2-1|TRBV5-4|.
CASSPGGTGNEQFF
>TRBJ1-2|TRBV30|.
CAWNKGYYGYTF
>TRBJ2-5|TRBV7-6|.
CASSPIHRGRQETQYF
>TRBJ2-2|TRBV5-6|.
CASSLGPGQVNGELFF
>TRBJ2-1|TRBV27|.
CASSLRGEQFF
>TRBJ2-3|TRBV5-4|.
CASSFFASTDTQYF
>TRBJ1-6|TRBV19|.
CASSENNSPLHF
>TRBJ2-2|TRBV27|.
CASSGTDTGELFF
>TRBJ2-7|TRBV19|.
CASSSRLAESSYEQYF
>TRBJ1-6|TRBV19|.
CASSNLGDDSPLHF
>TRBJ2-7|TRBV19|medium-sized
CASKDRYGEQYF
>TRBJ1-1|TRBV19|.
CASSIDMSTEAFF
>TRBJ1-5|TRBV30|medium-sized
CAWSVLGRGNQPQHF
>TRBJ1-1|TRBV12-3/TRBV12-4|.
CASSFAVMNTEAFF
>TRBJ2-5|TRBV4-3|.
CASSHSGTGKTQYF
>TRBJ1-4|TRBV19|.
CASSQRTGPEKLFF
>TRBJ1-2|TRBV12-3/TRBV12-4|.
CASSLGTGIGGYTF
>TRBJ1-1|TRBV19|.
CASSIDSSLVEAFF
>TRBJ1-5|TRBV5-6|.
CASSLGTLVHHQPQHF